The present entry profiles one T cell receptor (beta chain) with its context. The specificity of this receptor is unknown. No base quality information exists; no much larger clone differs at one position. Genomic DNA was isolated using the Qiagen DNeasy kit from unsorted PBMCs as well as from negatively selected CD4+ and CD8+ fractions. Using primers that anneal to V and J segments, immunoSEQ multiplex PCR amplified the TCR beta CDR3 regions. A synthetic immune receptor repertoire was used to minimize amplification bias, and any remaining bias was removed computationally after sequencing. From the authors' description of their analysis: Repertoire diversity was quantified as the Shannon entropy index using custom Python scripts. Unsorted, CD4+ and CD8+ repertoires were analyzed separately, except in combined analyses where CD4+ and CD8+ sequences were merged in silico. Clonal expansion was defined as at least a 2-fold frequency increase after treatment relative to C1D1, with a pseudocount of 0.5 for undetected baseline clones. Singleton clones were defined as clones with 0 or 1 copy at C1D1, and non-singleton clones were defined as clones with 2 or more copies. Clones expanded in unsorted samples were annotated as CD4+, CD8+ or unknown by matching protein sequences in sorted samples from the same patient. Wilcoxon tests on paired samples were used to test changes in diversity from C1D1 to C4D1. This immuneACCESS table, as held by TCRdb, lists in-frame sequences with V and J called but not all clones. Of the missing ones, under half trace to an unresolved V gene in checked studies; the others have no known cause. That table is the source of V, J and clone size, and D and trimming were worked out from the DNA. Present in this sample are around 30,000 clones, roughly nine tenths of which were seen just once. Approximately 0.3% of the sample is taken by the ten largest.

This sample is drawn from a study of PD-1 blockade in classical Hodgkin lymphoma (dated by TCRdb to the early 2020s). Regarding the complete study: Nivolumab dosing was 3 mg/kg intravenously every 2 weeks, continuing until either disease progression or unacceptable toxicity. A peripheral blood immune signature of response to PD-1 blockade in classical Hodgkin lymphoma was defined using TCR beta sequencing and CyTOF. Paper-wide results and their limitations: The study was restricted to a single clinical trial cohort, and the causes of repertoire differences, possibly disease activity or prior therapy, were left undefined. Patients starting nivolumab less than 1 year after ASCT had lower diversity and were excluded from later analyses to avoid confounding by immune reconstitution. A significant rise by C4D1 was seen in CD4+ but not CD8+ TCR diversity (p=0.0027 vs p=0.16), with the rise being most apparent in complete responders (p=0.02). Among trial patients, those achieving complete response had baseline diversity similar to that of newly diagnosed patients, while diversity was significantly lower in partial responders and progressors. Baseline TCR diversity was reported as lower in newly diagnosed patients than in healthy donors, and lower still in relapsed/refractory patients.

Taken with the paper, the label for time point translates to: cycle 4 day 1 (C4D1), after six to seven weeks of nivolumab. Every trial patient had relapsed after autologous stem cell transplantation, and cohorts A, B and C differed in prior brentuximab vedotin exposure. Using a Miltenyi CD4+ T cell isolation kit, CD4+ T cells were purified from thawed PBMCs through magnetic negative selection. The trial cohort was composed of over 50 patients with relapsed/refractory classical Hodgkin lymphoma, for whom complete response, partial response or progressive disease was recorded as best overall response. In the multi-cohort phase II CheckMate 205 trial, trial patients received single-agent nivolumab. An independent review committee assessed best overall response by applying the 2007 International Working Group response criteria. Trial PBMCs were collected immediately before nivolumab initiation (C1D1) and during therapy at cycle 2 day 1 and cycle 4 day 1. After peripheral blood was drawn into 8 mL Vacutainer Cell Preparation Tubes, PBMCs were isolated by centrifugation and then cryopreserved. Purified CD4+ and CD8+ fractions were prepared only for cases in which an additional PBMC sample was available. Magnetically labelled cells were removed on LS columns in a quadroMACS separator, and the flow-through was retained as the purified fraction.

The CDR3 spans 16 residues, from the cysteine through the phenylalanine. Just the 48-base CDR3 DNA is kept, in frame starting at base 1. The CDR1 and CDR2 encoded by the germline V gene (reference sequence) are MNHEY and SMNVEV. Relative to germline, V is missing 8 bases and J is missing 4 bases, with 11 bases of the junction outside any gene match. The receptor's source is a human donor with classical Hodgkin lymphoma. The V and J segments used are TRBV27 and TRBJ1-5; TRBD1 aligns with 10 central bases. This sample comprised CD4+ T cells from blood, obtained before the fourth cycle of nivolumab. DNA sequence: TGTGCCAGCGGGAGGACACCGGGACAGGGGAATCAGCCCCAGCATTTT. It encodes CASGRTPGQGNQPQHF.